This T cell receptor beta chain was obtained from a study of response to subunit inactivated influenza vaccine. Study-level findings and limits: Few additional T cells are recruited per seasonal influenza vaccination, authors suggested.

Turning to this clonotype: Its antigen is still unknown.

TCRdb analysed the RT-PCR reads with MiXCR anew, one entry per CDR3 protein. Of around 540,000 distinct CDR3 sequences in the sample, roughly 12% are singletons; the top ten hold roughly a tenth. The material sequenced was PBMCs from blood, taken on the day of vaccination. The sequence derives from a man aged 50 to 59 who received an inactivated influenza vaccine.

The CDR3 nucleotides are TGCAGTGCTAGAGCTACGACCTTCCAAGAGACCCAGTACTTC. It is translated as CSARATTFQETQYF. This rearrangement joins TRBV20-1 to TRBJ2-5; no definite D call. CDR1 and CDR2 from the germline V gene are DFQATT and SNEGSKA (reference sequence). V dropped 1 base and J dropped 1 base, with 10 bases sitting between them. This CDR3 spans 14 amino acids.